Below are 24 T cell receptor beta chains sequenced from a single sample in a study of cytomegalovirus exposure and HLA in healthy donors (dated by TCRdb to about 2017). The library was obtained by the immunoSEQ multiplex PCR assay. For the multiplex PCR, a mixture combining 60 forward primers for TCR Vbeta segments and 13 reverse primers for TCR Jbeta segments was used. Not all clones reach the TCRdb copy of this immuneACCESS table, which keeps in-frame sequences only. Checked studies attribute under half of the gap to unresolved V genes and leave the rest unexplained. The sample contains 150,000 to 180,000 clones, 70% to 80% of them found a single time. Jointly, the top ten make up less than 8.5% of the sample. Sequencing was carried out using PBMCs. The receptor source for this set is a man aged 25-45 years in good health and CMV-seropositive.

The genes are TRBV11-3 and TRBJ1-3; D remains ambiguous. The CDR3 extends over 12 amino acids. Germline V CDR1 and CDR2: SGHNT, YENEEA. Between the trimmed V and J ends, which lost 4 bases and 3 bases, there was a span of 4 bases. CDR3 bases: TGTGCCAGCAGCTCAGGTGGAAACACCATATATTTT. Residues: CASSSGGNTIYF.

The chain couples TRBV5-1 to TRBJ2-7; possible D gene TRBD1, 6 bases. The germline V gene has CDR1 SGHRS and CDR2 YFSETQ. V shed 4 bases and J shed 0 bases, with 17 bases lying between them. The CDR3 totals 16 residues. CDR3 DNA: TGCGCCAGCAGCCAAAACCCAGGACAGAGCTCCTACGAGCAGTACTTC. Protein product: CASSQNPGQSSYEQYF.

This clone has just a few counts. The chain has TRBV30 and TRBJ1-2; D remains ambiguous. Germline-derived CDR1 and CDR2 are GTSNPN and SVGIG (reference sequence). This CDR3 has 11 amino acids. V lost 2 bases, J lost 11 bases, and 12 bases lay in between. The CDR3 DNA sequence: TGTGCCTGGAGTCCGACGGACTCATACACCTTC. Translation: CAWSPTDSYTF.

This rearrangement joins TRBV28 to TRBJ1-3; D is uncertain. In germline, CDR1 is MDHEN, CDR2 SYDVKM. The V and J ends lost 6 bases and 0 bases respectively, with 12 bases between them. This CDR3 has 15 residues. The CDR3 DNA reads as TGTGCCAGCAGCCAAGGACGGGACTCTGGAAACACCATATATTTT. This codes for CASSQGRDSGNTIYF. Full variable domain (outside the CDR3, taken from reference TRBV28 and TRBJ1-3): DVKVTQSSRYLVKRTGEKVFLECVQDMDHENMFWYRQDPGLGLRLIYFSYDVKMKEKGDIPEGYSVSREKKERFSLILESASTNQTSMYLCASSQGRDSGNTIYFGEGSWLTVV.

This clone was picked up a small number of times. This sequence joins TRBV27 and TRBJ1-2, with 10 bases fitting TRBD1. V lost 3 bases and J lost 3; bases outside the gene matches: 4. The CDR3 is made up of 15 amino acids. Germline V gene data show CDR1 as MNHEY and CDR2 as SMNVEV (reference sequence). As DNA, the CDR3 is TGTGCCAGCAGTTTTCTCGGACAGGGGGACTATGGCTACACCTTC. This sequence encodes CASSFLGQGDYGYTF.

The CDR3 here is CASRVYDSNQPQHF. The CDR3 nucleotides read TGTGCCAGCAGGGTCTATGATAGCAATCAGCCCCAGCATTTT. The chain is built from TRBV27 and TRBJ1-5; D unresolved. Per germline, CDR1 MNHEY and CDR2 SMNVEV (reference sequence). CDR3 length: 14 residues. Trimming shortened V by 6 bases and J by 0 bases, and 9 bases separated the two germline ends.

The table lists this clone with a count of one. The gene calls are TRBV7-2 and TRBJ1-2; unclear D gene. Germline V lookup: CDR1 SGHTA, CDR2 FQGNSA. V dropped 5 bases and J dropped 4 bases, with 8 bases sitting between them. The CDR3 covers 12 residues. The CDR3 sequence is CASSPDTYGYTF. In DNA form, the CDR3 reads TGTGCCAGCAGCCCCGACACCTATGGCTACACCTTC.

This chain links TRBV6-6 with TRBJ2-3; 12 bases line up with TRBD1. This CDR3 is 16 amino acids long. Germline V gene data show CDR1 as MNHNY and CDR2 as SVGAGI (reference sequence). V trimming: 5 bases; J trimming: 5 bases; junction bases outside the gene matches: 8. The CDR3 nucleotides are TGTGCCAGCAGTGGGGGGACAGGGGGCGGGGTAGATACGCAGTATTTT. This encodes CASSGGTGGGVDTQYF.

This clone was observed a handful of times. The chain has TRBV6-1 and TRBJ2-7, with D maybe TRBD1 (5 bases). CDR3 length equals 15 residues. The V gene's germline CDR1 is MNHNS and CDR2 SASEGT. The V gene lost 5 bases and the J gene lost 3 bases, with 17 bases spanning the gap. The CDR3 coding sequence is TGTGCCAGCAGTTCCGGCAGGGAACCTTTCTACGAGCAGTACTTC. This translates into CASSSGREPFYEQYF.

The CDR3 DNA reads as TGTGCCAGCAGCTTGGGGGGAGGAGGAGCGGGGGCGGAGACCCAGTACTTC. Translating it yields CASSLGGGGAGAETQYF. The chain recombines TRBV5-4 with TRBJ2-5; 8 positions agree with TRBD2. V shed 0 bases and J 5 bases; nucleotides not matched to a gene: 12. The CDR3 covers 17 residues. Looked up from germline, CDR1 is SGHNT and CDR2 is YYREEE (reference sequence). Supplemented by reference TRBV5-4 and TRBJ2-5, the full variable domain reads ETGVTQSPTHLIKTRGQQVTLRCSSQSGHNTVSWYQQALGQGPQFIFQYYREEENGRGNFPPRFSGLQFPNYSSELNVNALELDDSALYLCASSLGGGGAGAETQYFGPGTRLLVL.

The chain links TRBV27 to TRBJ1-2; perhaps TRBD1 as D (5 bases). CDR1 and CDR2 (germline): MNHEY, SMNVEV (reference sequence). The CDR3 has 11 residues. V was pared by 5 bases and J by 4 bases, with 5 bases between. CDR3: CASSQGYGYTF. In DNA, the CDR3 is TGTGCCAGCAGTCAGGGCTATGGCTACACCTTC.

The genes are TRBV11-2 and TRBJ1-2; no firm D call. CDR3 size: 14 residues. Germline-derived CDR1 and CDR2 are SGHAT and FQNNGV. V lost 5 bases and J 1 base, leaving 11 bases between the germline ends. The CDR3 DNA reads TGTGCCAGCAGCGATCCGGTGTATAACTATGGCTACACCTTC. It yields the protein CASSDPVYNYGYTF.

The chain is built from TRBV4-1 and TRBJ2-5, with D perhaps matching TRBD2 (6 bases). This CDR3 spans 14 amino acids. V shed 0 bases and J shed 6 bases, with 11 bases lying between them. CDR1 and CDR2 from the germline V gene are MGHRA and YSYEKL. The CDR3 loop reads CASSQEGGPQTQYF. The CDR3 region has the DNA TGCGCCAGCAGCCAAGAAGGAGGGCCCCAGACCCAGTACTTC.

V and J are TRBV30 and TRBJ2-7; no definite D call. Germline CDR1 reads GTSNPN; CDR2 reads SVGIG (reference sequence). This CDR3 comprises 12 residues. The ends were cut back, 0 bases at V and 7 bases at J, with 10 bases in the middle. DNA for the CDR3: TGTGCCTGGAGTGTACGCCGGTCGGAGCAGTACTTC. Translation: CAWSVRRSEQYF.

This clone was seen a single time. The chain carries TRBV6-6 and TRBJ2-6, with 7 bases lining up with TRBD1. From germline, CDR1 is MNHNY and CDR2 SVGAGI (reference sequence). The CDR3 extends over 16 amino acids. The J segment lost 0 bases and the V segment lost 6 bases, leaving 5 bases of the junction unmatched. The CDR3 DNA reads TGTGCCAGCAGCCTGGACAGGCTCTCTGGGGCCAACGTCCTGACTTTC. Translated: CASSLDRLSGANVLTF.

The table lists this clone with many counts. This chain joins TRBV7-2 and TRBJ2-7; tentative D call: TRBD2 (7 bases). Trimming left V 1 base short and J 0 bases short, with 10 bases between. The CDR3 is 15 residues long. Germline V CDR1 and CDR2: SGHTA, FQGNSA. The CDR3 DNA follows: TGTGCCAGCAGCTTAGGGGGAGGGGGCTCCTACGAGCAGTACTTC. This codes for CASSLGGGGSYEQYF.

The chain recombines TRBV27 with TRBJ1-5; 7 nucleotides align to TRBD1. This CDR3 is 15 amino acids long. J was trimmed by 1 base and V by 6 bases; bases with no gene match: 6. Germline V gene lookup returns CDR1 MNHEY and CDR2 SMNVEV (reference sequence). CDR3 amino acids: CASSHRQGSNQPQHF. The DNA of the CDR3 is TGTGCCAGCAGCCATAGACAGGGAAGCAATCAGCCCCAGCATTTT.

CDR3 in amino acids: CASSLSPTVTEETQYF. DNA of the CDR3: TGCGCCAGCAGCTTGAGCCCGACAGTTACCGAAGAGACCCAGTACTTC. The chain has TRBV5-1 and TRBJ2-5; tentative D call: TRBD1 (5 bases). The V and J ends lost 1 base and 3 bases respectively, with 16 bases between them. Per the germline V gene, CDR1 is SGHRS and CDR2 is YFSETQ. The CDR3 is 16 amino acids.

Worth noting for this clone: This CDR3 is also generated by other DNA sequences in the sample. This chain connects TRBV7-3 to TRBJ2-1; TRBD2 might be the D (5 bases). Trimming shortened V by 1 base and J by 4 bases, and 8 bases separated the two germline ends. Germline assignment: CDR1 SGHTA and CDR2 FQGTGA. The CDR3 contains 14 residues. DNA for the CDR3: TGTGCCAGCAGCTTAAACTCGGGGTACAATGAGCAGTTCTTC. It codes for CASSLNSGYNEQFF.

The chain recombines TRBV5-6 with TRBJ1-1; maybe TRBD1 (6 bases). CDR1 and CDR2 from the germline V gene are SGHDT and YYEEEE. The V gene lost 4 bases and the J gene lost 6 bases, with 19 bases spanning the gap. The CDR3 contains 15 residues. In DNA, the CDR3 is TGTGCCAGCAGCCCTTTAAGGGGGACCGGCTCTGAAGCTTTCTTT. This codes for CASSPLRGTGSEAFF.

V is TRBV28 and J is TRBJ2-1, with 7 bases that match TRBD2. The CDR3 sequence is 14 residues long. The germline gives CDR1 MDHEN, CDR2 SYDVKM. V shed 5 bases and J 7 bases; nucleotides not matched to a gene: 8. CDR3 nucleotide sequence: TGTGCCAGCAGTGGCGGGAGCCTCGGAAATGAGCAGTTCTTC. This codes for CASSGGSLGNEQFF.

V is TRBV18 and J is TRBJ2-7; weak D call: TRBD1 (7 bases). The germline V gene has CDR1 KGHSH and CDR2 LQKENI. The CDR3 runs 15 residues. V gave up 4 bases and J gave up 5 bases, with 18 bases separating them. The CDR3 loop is CASSRSSGGPHEQYF. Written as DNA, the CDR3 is TGTGCCAGCTCACGAAGCTCAGGGGGGCCCCACGAGCAGTACTTC.

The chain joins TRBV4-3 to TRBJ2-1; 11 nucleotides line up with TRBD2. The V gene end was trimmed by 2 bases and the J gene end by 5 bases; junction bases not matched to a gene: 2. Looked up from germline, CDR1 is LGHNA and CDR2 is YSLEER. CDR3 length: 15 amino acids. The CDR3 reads CASSQLAGGHNEQFF. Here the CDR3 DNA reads TGCGCCAGCAGCCAACTAGCGGGGGGCCACAATGAGCAGTTCTTC.

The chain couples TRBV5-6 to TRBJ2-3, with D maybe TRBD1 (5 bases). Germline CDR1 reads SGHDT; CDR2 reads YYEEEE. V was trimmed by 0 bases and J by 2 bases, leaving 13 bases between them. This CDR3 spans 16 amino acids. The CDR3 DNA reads TGTGCCAGCAGCTTGGGTCCAGGGCTAATCACAGATACGCAGTATTTT. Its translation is CASSLGPGLITDTQYF.